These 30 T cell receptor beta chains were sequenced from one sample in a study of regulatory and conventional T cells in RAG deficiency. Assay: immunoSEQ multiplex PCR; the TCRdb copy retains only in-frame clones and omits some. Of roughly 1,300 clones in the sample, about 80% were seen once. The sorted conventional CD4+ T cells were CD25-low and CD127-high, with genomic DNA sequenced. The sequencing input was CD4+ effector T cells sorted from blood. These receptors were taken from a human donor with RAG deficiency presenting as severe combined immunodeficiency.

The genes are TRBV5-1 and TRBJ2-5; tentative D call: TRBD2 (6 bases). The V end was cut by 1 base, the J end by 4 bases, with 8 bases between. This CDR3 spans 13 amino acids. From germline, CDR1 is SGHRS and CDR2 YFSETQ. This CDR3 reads CASSLTAGETQYF. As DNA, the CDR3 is TGCGCCAGCAGCTTGACAGCGGGAGAGACCCAGTACTTC.

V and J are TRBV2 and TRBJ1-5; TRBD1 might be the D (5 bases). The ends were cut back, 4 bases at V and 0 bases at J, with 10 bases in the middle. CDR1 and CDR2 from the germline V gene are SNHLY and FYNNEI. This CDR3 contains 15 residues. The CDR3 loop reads CASSAGRYSNQPQHF. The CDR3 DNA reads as TGTGCCAGCAGTGCAGGGCGATATAGCAATCAGCCCCAGCATTTT.

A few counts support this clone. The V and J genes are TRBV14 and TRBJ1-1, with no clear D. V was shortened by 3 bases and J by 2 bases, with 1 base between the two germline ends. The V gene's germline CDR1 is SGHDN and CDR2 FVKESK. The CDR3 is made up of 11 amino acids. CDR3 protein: CASSHNTEAFF. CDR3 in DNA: TGTGCCAGCAGCCACAACACTGAAGCTTTCTTT.

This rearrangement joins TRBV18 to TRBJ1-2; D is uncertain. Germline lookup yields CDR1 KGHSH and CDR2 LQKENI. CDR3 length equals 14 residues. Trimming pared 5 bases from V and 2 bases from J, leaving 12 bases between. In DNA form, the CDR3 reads TGTGCCAGCTCATTGGCCTACGAAAACTATGGCTACACCTTC. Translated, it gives CASSLAYENYGYTF.

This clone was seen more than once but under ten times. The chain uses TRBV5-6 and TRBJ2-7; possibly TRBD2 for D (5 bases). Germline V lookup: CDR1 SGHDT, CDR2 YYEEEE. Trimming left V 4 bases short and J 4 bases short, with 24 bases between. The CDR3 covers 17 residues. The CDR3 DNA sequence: TGTGCCAGCAGCCCCGGACCCCAGGCGTCGGAGGTGTACGAGCAGTACTTC. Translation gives CASSPGPQASEVYEQYF.

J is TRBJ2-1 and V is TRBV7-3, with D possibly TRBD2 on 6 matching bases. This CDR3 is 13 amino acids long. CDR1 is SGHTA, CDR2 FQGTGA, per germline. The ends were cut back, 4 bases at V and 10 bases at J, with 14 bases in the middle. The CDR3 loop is CASSSLRLGEQFF. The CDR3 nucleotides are TGTGCCAGCAGCTCACTTAGACTAGGGGAGCAGTTCTTC.

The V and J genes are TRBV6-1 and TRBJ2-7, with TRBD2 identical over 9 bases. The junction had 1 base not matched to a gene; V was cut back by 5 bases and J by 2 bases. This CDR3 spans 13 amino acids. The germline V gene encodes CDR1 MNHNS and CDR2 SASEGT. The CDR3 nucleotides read TGTGCCAGCAGTAGACTAGCGGCCTACGAGCAGTACTTC. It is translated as CASSRLAAYEQYF.

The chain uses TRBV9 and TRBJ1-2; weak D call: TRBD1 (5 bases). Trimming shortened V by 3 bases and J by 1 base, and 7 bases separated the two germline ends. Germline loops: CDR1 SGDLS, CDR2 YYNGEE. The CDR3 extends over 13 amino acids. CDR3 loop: CASSATVNYGYTF. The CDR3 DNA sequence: TGTGCCAGCAGCGCGACAGTTAACTATGGCTACACCTTC.

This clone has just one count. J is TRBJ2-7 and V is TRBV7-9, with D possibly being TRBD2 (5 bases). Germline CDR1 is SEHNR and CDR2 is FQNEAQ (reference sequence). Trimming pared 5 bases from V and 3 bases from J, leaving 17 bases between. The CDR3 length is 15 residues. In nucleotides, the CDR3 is TGTGCCAGCAGCGCGAACCGGGATACCTTCTACGAGCAGTACTTC. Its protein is CASSANRDTFYEQYF.

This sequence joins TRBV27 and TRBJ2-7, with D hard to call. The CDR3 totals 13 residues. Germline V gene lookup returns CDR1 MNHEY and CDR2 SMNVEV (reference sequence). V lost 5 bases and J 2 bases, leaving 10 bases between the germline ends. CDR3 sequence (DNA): TGTGCCAGCAGTCGGCAGCGAGCCTACGAGCAGTACTTC. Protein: CASSRQRAYEQYF.

CDR3 region: CAWSGANVLTF. The CDR3 DNA reads TGTGCCTGGAGTGGGGCCAACGTCCTGACTTTC. The rearrangement links TRBV30 to TRBJ2-6, with D hard to call. V was clipped by 1 base and J by 5 bases, with 0 bases between them. This CDR3 is 11 amino acids long. CDR1 is GTSNPN and CDR2 is SVGIG in the germline V gene (reference sequence).

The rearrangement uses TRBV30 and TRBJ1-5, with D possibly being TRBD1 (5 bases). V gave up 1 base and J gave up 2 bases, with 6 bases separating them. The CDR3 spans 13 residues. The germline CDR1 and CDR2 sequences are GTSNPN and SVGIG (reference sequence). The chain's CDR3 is CAWSAQGNQPQHF. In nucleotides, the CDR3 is TGTGCCTGGAGTGCACAGGGCAATCAGCCCCAGCATTTT.

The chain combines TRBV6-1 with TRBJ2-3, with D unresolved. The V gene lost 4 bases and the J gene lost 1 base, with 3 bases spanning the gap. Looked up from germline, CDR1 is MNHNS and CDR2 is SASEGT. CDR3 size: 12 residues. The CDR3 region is CASSGGTDTQYF. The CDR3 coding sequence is TGTGCCAGCAGTGGGGGCACAGATACGCAGTATTTT.

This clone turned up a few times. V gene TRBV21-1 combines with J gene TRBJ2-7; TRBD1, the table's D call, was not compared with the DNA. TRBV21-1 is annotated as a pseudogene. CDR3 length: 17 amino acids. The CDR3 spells CASSKGIGQGVSYEQYF. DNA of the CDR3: TGTGCCAGCAGCAAAGGGATAGGACAGGGCGTCTCCTACGAGCAGTACTTC.

The CDR3 DNA follows: TGTGCCAGCACCCGGGGACCTTACAATGAGCAGTTCTTC. Its protein is CASTRGPYNEQFF. The chain has TRBV6-5 and TRBJ2-1, with D possibly called TRBD1 or TRBD2 (5 bases each). Germline V gene data show CDR1 as MNHEY and CDR2 as SVGAGI. V gave up 7 bases and J gave up 4 bases, with 11 bases separating them. This CDR3 spans 13 amino acids.

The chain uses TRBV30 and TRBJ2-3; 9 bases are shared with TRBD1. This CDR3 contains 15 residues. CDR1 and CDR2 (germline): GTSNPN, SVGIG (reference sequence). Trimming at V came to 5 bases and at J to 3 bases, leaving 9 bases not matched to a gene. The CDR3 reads CAWVTGGYVTDTQYF. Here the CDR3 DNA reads TGTGCCTGGGTAACAGGGGGCTATGTGACAGATACGCAGTATTTT. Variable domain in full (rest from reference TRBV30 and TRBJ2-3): SQTIHQWPATLVQPVGSPLSLECTVEGTSNPNLYWYRQAAGRGLQLLFYSVGIGQISSEVPQNLSASRPQDRQFILSSKKLLLSDSGFYLCAWVTGGYVTDTQYFGPGTRLTVL.

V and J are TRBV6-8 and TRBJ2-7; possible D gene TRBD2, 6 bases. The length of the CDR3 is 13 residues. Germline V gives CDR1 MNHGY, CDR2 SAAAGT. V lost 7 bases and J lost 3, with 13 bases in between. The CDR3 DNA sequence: TGTGCCAGCAACCCCGTGGGACTCTACGAGCAGTACTTC. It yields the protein CASNPVGLYEQYF.

As DNA, the CDR3 is TGTGCCAGCAGTGAAAGACCCAGCTCCTACAATGAGCAGTTCTTC. Its translation: CASSERPSSYNEQFF. V is TRBV2 and J is TRBJ2-1; the D is unclear. Trimming removed 2 bases at V and 0 bases at J, with 8 bases between. The CDR3 runs 15 residues. CDR1 SNHLY and CDR2 FYNNEI come from the germline V gene.

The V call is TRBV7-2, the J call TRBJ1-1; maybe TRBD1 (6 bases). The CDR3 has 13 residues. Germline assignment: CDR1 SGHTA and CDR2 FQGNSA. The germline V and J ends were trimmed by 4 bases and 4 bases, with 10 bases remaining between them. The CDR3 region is CASSSTGPTEAFF. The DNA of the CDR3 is TGTGCCAGCAGCTCCACAGGGCCCACTGAAGCTTTCTTT.

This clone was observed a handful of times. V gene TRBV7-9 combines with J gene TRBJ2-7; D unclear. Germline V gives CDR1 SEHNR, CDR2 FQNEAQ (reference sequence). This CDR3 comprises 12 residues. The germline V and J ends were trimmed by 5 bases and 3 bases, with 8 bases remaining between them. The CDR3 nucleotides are TGTGCCAGCAGCCCAATAGTCTACGAGCAGTACTTC. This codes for CASSPIVYEQYF.

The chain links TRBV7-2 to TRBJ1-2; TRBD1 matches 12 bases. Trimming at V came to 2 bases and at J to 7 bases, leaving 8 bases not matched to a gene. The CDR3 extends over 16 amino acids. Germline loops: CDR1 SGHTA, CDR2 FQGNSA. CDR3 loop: CASSLRSRDRGPGYTF. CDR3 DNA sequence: TGTGCCAGCAGCTTACGATCGCGGGACAGGGGGCCTGGCTACACCTTC. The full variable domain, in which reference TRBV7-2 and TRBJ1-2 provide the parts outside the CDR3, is GAGVSQSPSNKVTEKGKDVELRCDPISGHTALYWYRQSLGQGLEFLIYFQGNSAPDKSGLPSDRFSAERTGGSVSTLTIQRTQQEDSAVYLCASSLRSRDRGPGYTFGSGTRLTVV.

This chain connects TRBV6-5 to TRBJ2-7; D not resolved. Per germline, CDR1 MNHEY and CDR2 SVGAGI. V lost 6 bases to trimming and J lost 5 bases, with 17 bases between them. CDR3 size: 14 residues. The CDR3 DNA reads TGTGCCAGCAGATCCGGGTGGGGTGGCGACGAGCAGTACTTC. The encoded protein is CASRSGWGGDEQYF.

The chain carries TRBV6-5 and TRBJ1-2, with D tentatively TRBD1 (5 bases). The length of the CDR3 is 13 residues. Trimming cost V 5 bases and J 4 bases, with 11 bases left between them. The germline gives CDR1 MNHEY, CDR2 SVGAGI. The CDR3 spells CASSLQGGYGYTF. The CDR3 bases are TGTGCCAGCAGTCTCCAGGGTGGCTATGGCTACACCTTC.

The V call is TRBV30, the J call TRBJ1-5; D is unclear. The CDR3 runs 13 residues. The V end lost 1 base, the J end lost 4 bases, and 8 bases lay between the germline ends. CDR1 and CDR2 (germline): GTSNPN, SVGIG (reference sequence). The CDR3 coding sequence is TGTGCCTGGAGTGAGAGCTTGAATCAGCCCCAGCATTTT. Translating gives CAWSESLNQPQHF.

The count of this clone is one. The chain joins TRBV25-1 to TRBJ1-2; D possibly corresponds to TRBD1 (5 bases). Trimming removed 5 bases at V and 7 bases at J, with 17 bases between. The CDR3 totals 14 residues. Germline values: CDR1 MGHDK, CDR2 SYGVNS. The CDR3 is CASSPRAREAGYTF. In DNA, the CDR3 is TGTGCCAGCAGTCCTAGGGCCAGGGAGGCTGGCTACACCTTC.

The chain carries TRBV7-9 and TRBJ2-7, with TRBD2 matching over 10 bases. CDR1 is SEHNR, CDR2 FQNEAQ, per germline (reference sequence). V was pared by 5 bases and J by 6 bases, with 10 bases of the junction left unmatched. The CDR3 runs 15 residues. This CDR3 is CASSPGLAGEREQYF. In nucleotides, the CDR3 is TGTGCCAGCAGCCCCGGTCTAGCGGGGGAACGCGAGCAGTACTTC.

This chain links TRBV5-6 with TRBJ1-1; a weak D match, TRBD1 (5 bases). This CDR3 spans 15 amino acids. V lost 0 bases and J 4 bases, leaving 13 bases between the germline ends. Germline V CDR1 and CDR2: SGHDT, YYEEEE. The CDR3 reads CASSLAQGLRTEAFF. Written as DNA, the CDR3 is TGTGCCAGCAGCTTGGCCCAGGGCCTTCGCACTGAAGCTTTCTTT.

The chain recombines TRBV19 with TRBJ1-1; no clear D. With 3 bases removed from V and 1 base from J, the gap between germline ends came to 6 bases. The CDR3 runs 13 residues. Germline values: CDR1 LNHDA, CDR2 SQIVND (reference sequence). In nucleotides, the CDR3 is TGTGCCAGTAGTATTGGCAGGAACACTGAAGCTTTCTTT. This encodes CASSIGRNTEAFF.

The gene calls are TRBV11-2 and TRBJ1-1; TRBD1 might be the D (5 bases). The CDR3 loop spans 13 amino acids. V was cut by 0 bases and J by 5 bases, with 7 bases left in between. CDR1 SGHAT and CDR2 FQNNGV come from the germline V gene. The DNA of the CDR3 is TGTGCCAGCAGCTTAGAGAGGGGAACTGAAGCTTTCTTT. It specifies CASSLERGTEAFF.

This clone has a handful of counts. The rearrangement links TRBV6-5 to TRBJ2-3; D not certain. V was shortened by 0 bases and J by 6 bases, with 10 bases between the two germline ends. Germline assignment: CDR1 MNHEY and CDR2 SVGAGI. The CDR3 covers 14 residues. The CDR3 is CASSYSANIDTQYF. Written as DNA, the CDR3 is TGTGCCAGCAGTTACTCGGCGAACATTGATACGCAGTATTTT.